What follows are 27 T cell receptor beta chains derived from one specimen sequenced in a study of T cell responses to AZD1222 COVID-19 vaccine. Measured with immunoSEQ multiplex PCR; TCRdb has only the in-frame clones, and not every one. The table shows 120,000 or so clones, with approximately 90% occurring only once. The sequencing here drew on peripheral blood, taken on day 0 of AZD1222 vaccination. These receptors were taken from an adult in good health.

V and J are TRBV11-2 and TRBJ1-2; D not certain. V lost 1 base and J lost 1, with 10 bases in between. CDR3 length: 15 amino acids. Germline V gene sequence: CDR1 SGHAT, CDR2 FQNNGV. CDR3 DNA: TGTGCCAGCAGCTTAGGAGGGTCGGGTAACTATGGCTACACCTTC. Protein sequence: CASSLGGSGNYGYTF.

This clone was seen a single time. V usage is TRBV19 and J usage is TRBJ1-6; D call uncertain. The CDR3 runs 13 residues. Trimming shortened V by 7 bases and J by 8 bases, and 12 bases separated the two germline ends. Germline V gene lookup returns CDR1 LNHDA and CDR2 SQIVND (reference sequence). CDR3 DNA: TGTGCCAGTAATGCGGTTTCGCATTCACCCCTCCACTTT. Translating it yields CASNAVSHSPLHF.

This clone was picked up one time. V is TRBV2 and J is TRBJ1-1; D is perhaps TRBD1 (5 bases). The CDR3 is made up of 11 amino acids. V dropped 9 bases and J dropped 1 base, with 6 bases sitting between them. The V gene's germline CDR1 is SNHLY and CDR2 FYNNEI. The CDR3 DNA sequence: TGTGCCAGGGGGGAGAACACTGAAGCTTTCTTT. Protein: CARGENTEAFF.

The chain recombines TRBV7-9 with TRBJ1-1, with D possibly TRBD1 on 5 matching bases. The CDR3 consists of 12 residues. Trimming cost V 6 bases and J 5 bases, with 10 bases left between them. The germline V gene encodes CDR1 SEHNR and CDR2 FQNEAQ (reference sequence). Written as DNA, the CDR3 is TGTGCCAGCAGTTACGGGGGGACTGAAGCTTTCTTT. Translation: CASSYGGTEAFF.

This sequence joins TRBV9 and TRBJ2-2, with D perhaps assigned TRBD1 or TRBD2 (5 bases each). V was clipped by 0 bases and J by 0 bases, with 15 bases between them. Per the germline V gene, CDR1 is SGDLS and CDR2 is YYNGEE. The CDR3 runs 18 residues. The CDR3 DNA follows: TGTGCCAGCAGCGTAGGTCAGAGGGTGACAGCGAACACCGGGGAGCTGTTTTTT. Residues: CASSVGQRVTANTGELFF.

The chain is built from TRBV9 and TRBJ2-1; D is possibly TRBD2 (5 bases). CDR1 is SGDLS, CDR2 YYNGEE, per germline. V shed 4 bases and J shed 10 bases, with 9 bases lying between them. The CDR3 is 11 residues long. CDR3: CASSQTGEQFF. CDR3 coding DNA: TGTGCCAGCAGCCAAACGGGAGAGCAGTTCTTC.

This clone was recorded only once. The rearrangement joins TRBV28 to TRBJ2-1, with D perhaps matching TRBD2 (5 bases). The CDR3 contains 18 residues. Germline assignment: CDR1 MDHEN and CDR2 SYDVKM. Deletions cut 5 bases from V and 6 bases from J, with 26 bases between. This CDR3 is CASSRGPPGGSWGNEQFF. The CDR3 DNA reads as TGTGCCAGCAGTAGAGGCCCACCAGGTGGGAGTTGGGGCAATGAGCAGTTCTTC.

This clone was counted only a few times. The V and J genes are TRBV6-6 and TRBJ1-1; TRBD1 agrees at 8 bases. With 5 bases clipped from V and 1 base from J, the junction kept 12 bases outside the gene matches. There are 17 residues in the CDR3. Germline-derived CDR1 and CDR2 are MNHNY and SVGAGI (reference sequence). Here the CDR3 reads CASSPQGAPLANTEAFF. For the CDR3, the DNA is TGTGCCAGCAGTCCCCAGGGGGCCCCTCTCGCGAACACTGAAGCTTTCTTT.

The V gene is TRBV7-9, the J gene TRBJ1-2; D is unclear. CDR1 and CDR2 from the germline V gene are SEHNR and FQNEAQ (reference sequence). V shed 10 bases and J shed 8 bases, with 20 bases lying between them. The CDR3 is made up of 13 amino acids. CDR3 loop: CAILMPEHVGYTF. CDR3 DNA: TGTGCCATCCTAATGCCAGAGCACGTGGGCTACACCTTC.

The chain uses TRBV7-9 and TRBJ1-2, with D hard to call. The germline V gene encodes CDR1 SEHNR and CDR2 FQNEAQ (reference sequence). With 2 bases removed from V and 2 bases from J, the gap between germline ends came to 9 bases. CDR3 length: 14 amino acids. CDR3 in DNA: TGTGCCAGCAGCTTATCCCCGGGGAACTATGGCTACACCTTC. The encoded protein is CASSLSPGNYGYTF.

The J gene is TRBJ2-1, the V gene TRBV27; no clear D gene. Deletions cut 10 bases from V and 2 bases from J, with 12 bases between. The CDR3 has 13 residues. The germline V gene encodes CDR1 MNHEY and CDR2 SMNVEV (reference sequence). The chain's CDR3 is CAIQDGPYNEQFF. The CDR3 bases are TGTGCCATCCAGGACGGACCCTACAATGAGCAGTTCTTC.

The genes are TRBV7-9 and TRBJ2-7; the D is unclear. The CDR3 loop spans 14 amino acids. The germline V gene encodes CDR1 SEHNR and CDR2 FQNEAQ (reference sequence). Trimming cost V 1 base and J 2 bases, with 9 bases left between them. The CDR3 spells CASSLGAGPYEQYF. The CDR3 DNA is TGTGCCAGCAGCTTAGGAGCAGGACCCTACGAGCAGTACTTC. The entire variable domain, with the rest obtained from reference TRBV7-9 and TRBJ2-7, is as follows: DTGVSQNPRHKITKRGQNVTFRCDPISEHNRLYWYRQTLGQGPEFLTYFQNEAQLEKSRLLSDRFSAERPKGSFSTLEIQRTEQGDSAMYLCASSLGAGPYEQYFGPGTRLTVT.

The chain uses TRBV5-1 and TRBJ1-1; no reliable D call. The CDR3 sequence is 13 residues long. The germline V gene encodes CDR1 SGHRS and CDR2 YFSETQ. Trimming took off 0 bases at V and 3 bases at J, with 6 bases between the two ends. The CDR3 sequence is CASSLDMDTEAFF. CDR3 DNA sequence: TGCGCCAGCAGCTTGGATATGGACACTGAAGCTTTCTTT.

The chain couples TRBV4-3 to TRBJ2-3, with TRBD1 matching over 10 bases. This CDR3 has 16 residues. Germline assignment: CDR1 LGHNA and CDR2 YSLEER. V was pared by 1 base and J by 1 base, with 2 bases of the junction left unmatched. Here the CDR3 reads CASSQGTGGGTDTQYF. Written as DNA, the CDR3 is TGCGCCAGCAGCCAAGGGACAGGGGGTGGCACAGATACGCAGTATTTT.

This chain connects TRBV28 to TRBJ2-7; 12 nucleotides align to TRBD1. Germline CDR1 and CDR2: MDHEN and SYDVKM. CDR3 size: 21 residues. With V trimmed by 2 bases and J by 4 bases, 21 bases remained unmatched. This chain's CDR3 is CASSLGFLGSGTGGIGYEQYF. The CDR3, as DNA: TGTGCCAGCAGTTTAGGATTTCTCGGATCCGGGACAGGGGGCATTGGATACGAGCAGTACTTC. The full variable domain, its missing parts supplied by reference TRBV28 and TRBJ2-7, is DVKVTQSSRYLVKRTGEKVFLECVQDMDHENMFWYRQDPGLGLRLIYFSYDVKMKEKGDIPEGYSVSREKKERFSLILESASTNQTSMYLCASSLGFLGSGTGGIGYEQYFGPGTRLTVT.

The CDR3 spells CASSKGQGNSPLHF. The CDR3 nucleotides read TGTGCCAGCAGCAAAGGGCAGGGTAATTCACCCCTCCACTTT. The rearrangement links TRBV7-9 to TRBJ1-6; maybe TRBD1 (5 bases). This CDR3 is 14 amino acids long. V was shortened by 5 bases and J by 6 bases, with 11 bases between the two germline ends. Germline lookup yields CDR1 SEHNR and CDR2 FQNEAQ (reference sequence).

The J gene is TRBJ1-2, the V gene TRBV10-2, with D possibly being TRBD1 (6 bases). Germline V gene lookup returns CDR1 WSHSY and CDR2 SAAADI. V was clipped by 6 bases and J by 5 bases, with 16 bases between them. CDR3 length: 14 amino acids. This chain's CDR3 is CASSGTNIGYGYTF. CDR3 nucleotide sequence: TGCGCCAGCAGCGGGACAAACATCGGATATGGCTACACCTTC.

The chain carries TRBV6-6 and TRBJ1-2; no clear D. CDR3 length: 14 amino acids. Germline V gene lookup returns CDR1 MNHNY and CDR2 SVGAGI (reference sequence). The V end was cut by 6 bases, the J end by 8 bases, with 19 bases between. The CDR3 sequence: CASSDSPRIGGYTF. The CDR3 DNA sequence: TGTGCCAGCAGCGACTCCCCAAGGATTGGCGGCTACACCTTC.

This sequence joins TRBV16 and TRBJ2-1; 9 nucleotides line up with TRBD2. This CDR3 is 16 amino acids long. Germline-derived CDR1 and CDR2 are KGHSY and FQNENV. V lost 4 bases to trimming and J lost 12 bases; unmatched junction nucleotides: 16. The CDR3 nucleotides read TGTGCCAGCAGCCTTCAAGGGGGACTAGCCCCCCGGGGGCAGTTCTTC. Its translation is CASSLQGGLAPRGQFF.

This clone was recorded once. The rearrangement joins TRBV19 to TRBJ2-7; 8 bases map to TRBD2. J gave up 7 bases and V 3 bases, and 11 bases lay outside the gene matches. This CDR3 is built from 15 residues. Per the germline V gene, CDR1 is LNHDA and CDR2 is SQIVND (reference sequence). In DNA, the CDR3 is TGTGCCAGTAGTATTTACAGCGGGGGACGCCTGGAGCAGTACTTC. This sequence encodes CASSIYSGGRLEQYF.

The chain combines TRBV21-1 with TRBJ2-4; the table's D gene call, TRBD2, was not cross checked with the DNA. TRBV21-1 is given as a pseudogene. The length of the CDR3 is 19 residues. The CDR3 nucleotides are TGTGCCAGCTTGAACCACGGACTAGTTTATAATAATGGCAAAAACATTCAGTACTTC. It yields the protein CASLNHGLVYNNGKNIQYF.

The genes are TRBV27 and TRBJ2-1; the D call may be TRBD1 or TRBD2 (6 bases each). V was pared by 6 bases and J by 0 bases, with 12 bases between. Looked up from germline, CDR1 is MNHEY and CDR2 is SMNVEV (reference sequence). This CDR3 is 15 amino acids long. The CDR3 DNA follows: TGTGCCAGCAGGGTAGGGGGGAGCTCCTACAATGAGCAGTTCTTC. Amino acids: CASRVGGSSYNEQFF.

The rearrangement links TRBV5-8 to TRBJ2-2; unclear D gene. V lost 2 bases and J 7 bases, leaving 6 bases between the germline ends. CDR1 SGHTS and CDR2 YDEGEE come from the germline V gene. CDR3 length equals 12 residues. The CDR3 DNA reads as TGTGCCAGCAGCTTCGGAGTCGGGGAGCTGTTTTTT. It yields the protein CASSFGVGELFF. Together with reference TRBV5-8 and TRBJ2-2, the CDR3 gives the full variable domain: EAGVTQSPTHLIKTRGQQATLRCSPISGHTSVYWYQQALGLGLQFLLWYDEGEERNRGNFPPRFSGRQFPNYSSELNVNALELEDSALYLCASSFGVGELFFGEGSRLTVL.

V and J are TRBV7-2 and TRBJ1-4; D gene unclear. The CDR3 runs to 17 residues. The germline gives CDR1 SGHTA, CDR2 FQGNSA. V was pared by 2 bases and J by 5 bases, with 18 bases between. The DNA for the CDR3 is TGTGCCAGCAGCTTAAGGGCGGAAGGGTTTCGCAATGAAAAACTGTTTTTT. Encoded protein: CASSLRAEGFRNEKLFF.

The DNA of the CDR3 is TGCGCCAGCAGAGGGGGTTATGGAAACACCATATATTTT. It specifies CASRGGYGNTIYF. V is TRBV4-3 and J is TRBJ1-3; TRBD1 is a possible D gene (6 bases). This CDR3 is built from 13 residues. Trimming shortened V by 6 bases and J by 3 bases, and 9 bases separated the two germline ends. In germline, CDR1 is LGHNA, CDR2 YSLEER.

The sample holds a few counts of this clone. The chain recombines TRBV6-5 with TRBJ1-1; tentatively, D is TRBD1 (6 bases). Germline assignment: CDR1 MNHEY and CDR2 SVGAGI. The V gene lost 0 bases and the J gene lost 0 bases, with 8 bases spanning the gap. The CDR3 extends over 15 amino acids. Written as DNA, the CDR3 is TGTGCCAGCAGTTACTCCGGGACAATGAACACTGAAGCTTTCTTT. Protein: CASSYSGTMNTEAFF.

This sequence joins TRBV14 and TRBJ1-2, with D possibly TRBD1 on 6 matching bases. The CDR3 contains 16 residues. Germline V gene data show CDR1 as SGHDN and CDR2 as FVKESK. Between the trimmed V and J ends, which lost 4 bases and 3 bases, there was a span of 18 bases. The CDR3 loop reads CASSPLQTGGDYGYTF. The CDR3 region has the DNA TGTGCCAGCAGCCCCCTCCAGACAGGCGGGGACTATGGCTACACCTTC.